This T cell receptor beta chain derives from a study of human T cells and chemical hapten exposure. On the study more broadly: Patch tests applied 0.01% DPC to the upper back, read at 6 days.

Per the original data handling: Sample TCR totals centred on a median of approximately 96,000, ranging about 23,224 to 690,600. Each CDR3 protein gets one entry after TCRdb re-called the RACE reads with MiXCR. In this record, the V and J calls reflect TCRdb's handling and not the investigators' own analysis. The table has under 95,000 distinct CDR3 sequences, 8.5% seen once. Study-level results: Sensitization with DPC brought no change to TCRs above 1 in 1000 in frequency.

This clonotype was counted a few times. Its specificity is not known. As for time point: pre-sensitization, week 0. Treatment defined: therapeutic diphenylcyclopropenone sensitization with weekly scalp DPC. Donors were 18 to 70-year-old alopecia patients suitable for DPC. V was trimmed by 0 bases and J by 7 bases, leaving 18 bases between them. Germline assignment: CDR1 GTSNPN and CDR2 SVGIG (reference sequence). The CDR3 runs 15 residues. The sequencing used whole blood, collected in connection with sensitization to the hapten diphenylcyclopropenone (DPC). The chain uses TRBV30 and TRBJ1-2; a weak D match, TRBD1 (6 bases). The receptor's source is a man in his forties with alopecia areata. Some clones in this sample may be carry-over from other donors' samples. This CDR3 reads CAWSVLEGVGSGYTF. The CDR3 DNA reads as TGTGCCTGGAGTGTACTGGAGGGGGTAGGATCTGGCTACACCTTC.